This T cell receptor (beta chain) was sequenced during a study of cytomegalovirus exposure and HLA in healthy donors. On this clone: Its antigen remains unknown.

V trimming: 4 bases; J trimming: 2 bases; junction bases outside the gene matches: 6. This CDR3 has 14 amino acids. CDR1 SGHDT and CDR2 YYEEEE come from the germline V gene. Clones were read by immunoSEQ multiplex PCR, and TCRdb kept only the in-frame ones, dropping some. Among 120,000 to 150,000 clones listed, just over 85% were seen once. Study-level points and caveats: Investigators reported more than 150 TCR beta chains as tied to cytomegalovirus.

J is TRBJ2-7 and V is TRBV5-6; 7 nucleotides match TRBD1. The specimen was PBMCs. This TCR came from a woman aged 18-30 years in good health and CMV-seropositive. DNA of the CDR3: TGTGCCAGCAGCCTGACAGGGAATCCCTACGAGCAGTACTTC. This gives the protein CASSLTGNPYEQYF.